The source of this TCR beta chain is a study of graft-versus-host responses after intestinal transplantation. General observations from the study: Early declines in HvG clones that occurred post-transplant were associated with peak circulating GvH clone levels.

With respect to this clone: No antigen is known for it.

Some clones are missing from TCRdb's copy, which holds only in-frame ones; the method was immunoSEQ multiplex PCR. The sample contains about 110,000 clones, 90% to 95% of which appear only once. The CDR3 consists of 14 residues. The germline gives CDR1 LNHDA, CDR2 SQIVND (reference sequence). V shed 6 bases and J 7 bases; nucleotides not matched to a gene: 8. The sequencing used unstimulated CD8+ T cells sorted from spleen or lymph node cells, collected before intestinal transplant. The sequence was collected from a human donor who received an intestinal transplant. The chain uses TRBV19 and TRBJ1-2; 10 nucleotides agree with TRBD1. The CDR3 sequence: CASSRDRGPAGYTF. CDR3 sequence (DNA): TGTGCCAGTAGCCGCGACAGGGGGCCGGCTGGCTACACCTTC.